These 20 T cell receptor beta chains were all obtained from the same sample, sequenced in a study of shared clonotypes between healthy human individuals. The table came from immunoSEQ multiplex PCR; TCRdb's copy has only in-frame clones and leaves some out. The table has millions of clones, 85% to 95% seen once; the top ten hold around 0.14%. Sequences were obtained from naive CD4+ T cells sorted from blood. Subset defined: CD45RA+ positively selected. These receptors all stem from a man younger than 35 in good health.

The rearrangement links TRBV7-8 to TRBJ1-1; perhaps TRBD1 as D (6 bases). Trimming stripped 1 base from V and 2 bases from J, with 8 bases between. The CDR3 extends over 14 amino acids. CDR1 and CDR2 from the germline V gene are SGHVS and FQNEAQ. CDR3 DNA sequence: TGTGCCAGCAGCTTAGACAGGGACAACACTGAAGCTTTCTTT. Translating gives CASSLDRDNTEAFF.

Here the CDR3 reads CASSSPKGADQPQHF. CDR3 nucleotides: TGTGCCAGCAGTTCGCCGAAGGGGGCTGATCAGCCCCAGCATTTT. The chain is built from TRBV28 and TRBJ1-5; 7 nucleotides match TRBD1. With V trimmed by 4 bases and J by 5 bases, 8 bases remained unmatched. The CDR3 is made up of 15 amino acids. From germline, CDR1 is MDHEN and CDR2 SYDVKM.

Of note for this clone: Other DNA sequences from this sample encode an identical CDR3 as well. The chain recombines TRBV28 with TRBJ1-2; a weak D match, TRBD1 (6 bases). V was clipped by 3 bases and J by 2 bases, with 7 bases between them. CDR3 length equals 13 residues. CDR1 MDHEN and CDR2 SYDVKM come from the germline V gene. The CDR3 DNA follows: TGTGCCAGCAGTTTGGGACAAAACTATGGCTACACCTTC. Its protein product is CASSLGQNYGYTF.

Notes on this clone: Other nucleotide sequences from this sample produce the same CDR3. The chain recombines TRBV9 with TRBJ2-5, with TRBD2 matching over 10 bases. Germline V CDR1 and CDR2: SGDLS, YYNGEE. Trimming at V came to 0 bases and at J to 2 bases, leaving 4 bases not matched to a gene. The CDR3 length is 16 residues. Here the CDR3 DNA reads TGTGCCAGCAGCGTAGGTAGCGGGGGGCCACAAGAGACCCAGTACTTC. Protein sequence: CASSVGSGGPQETQYF.

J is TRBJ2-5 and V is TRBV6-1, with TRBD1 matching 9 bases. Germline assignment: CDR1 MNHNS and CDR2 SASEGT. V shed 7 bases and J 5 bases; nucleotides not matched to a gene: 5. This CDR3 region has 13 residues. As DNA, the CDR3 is TGTGCCAGCAATGGACAGGGGTGGGAGACCCAGTACTTC. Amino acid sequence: CASNGQGWETQYF.

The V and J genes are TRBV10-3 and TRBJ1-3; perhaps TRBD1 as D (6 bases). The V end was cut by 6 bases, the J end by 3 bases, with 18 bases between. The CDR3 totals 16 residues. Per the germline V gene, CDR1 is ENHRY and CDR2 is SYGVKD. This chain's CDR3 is CAISRTQGSDGNTIYF. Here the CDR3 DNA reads TGTGCCATCAGCCGAACACAGGGCTCAGATGGAAACACCATATATTTT.

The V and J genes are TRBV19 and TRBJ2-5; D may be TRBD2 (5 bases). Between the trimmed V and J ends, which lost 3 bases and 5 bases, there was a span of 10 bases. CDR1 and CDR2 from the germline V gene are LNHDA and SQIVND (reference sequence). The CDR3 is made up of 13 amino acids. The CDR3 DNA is TGTGCCAGTAGTATCCCGGGATGGGAGACCCAGTACTTC. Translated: CASSIPGWETQYF.

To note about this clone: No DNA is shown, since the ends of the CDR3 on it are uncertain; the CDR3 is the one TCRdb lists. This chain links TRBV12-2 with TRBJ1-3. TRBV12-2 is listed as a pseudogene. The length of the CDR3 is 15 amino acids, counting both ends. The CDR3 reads CASRFRVGTGNTIYF.

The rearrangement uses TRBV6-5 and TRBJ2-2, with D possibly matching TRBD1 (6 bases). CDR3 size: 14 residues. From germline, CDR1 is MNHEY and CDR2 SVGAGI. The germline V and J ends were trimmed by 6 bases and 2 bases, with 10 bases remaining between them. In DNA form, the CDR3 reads TGTGCCAGCAGAAGGGACACTAACACCGGGGAGCTGTTTTTT. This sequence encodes CASRRDTNTGELFF.

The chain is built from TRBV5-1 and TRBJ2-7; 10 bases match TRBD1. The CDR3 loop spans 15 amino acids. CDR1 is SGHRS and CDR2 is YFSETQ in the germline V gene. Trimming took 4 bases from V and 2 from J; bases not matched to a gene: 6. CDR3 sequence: CASSGGQGTPYEQYF. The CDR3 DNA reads TGCGCCAGCAGCGGGGGACAGGGGACCCCCTACGAGCAGTACTTC.

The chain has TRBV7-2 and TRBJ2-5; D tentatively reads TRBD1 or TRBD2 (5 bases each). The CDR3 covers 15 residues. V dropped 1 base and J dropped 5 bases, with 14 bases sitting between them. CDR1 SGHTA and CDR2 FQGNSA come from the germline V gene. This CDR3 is CASSLDSGPGETQYF. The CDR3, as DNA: TGTGCCAGCAGCTTAGATTCGGGACCAGGGGAGACCCAGTACTTC. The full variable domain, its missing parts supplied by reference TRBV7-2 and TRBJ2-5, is GAGVSQSPSNKVTEKGKDVELRCDPISGHTALYWYRQSLGQGLEFLIYFQGNSAPDKSGLPSDRFSAERTGGSVSTLTIQRTQQEDSAVYLCASSLDSGPGETQYFGPGTRLLVL.

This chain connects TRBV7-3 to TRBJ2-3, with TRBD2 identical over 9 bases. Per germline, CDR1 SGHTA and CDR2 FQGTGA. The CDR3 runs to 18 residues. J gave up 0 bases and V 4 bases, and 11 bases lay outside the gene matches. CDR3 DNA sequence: TGTGCCAGCAGCTCGTCGGCTAGCGGGGCTACTAGCACAGATACGCAGTATTTT. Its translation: CASSSSASGATSTDTQYF.

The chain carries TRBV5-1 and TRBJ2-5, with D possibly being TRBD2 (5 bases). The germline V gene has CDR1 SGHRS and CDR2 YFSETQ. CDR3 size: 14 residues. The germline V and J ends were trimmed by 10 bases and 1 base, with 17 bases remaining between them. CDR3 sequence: CAGSRTGSQETQYF. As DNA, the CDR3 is TGCGCCGGCTCCCGAACGGGAAGCCAAGAGACCCAGTACTTC.

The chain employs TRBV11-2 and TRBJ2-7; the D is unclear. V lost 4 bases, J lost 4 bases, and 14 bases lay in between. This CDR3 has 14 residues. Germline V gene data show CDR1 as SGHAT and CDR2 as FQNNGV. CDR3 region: CASSSLTFQYEQYF. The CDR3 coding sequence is TGTGCCAGCAGCTCGCTCACTTTCCAATACGAGCAGTACTTC.

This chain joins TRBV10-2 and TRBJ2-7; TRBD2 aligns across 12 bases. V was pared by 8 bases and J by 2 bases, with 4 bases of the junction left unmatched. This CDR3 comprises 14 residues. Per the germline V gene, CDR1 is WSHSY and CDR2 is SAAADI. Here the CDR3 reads CASLGLAGAYEQYF. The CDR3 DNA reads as TGCGCCAGCTTGGGACTAGCGGGCGCCTACGAGCAGTACTTC.

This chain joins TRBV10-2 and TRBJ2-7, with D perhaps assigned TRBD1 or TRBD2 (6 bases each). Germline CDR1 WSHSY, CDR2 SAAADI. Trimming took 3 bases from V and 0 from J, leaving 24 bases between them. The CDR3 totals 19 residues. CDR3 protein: CASSEGGYLVARFSYEQYF. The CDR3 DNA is TGCGCCAGCAGTGAAGGGGGGTACCTCGTTGCGCGCTTCTCCTACGAGCAGTACTTC.

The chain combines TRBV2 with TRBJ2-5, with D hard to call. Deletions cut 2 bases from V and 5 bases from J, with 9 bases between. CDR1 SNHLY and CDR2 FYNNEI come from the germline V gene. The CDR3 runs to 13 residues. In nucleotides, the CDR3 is TGTGCCAGCAGTGAAAGGTTCAAGGAGACCCAGTACTTC. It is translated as CASSERFKETQYF.

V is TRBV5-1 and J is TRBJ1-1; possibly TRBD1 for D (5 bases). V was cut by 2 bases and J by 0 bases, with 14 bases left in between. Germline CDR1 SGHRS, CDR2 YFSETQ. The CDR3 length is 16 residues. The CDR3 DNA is TGCGCCAGCAGCTTTTTAGGGGAGGGTTTGAACACTGAAGCTTTCTTT. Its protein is CASSFLGEGLNTEAFF.

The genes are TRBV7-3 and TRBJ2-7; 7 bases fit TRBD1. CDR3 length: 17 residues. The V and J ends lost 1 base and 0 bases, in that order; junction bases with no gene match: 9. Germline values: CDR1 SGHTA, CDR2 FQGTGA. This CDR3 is CASSLIRTGGSSYEQYF. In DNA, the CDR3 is TGTGCCAGCAGCTTAATCAGGACAGGCGGTAGCTCCTACGAGCAGTACTTC.

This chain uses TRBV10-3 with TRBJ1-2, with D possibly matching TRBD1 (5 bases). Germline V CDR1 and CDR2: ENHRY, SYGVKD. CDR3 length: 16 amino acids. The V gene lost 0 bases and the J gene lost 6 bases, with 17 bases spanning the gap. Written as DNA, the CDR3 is TGTGCCATCAGTGAGTCGCCCTTAGGAGGGACGGATGGCTACACCTTC. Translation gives CAISESPLGGTDGYTF.